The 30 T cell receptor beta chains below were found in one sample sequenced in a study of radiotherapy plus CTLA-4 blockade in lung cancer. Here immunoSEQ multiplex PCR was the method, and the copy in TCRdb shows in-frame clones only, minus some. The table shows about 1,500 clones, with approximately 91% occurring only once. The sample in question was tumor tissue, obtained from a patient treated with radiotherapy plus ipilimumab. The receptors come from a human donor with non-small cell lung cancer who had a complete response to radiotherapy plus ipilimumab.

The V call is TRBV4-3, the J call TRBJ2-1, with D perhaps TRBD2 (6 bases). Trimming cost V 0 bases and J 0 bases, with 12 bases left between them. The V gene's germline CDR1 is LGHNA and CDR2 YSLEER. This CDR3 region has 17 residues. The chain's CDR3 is CASSQEGNGSSYNEQFF. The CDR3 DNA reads TGCGCCAGCAGCCAAGAGGGTAACGGGAGCTCCTACAATGAGCAGTTCTTC.

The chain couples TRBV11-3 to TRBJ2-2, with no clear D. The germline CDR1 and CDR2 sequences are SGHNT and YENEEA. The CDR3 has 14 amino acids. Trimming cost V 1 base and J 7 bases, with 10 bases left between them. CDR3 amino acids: CASSLVARRGELFF. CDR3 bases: TGTGCCAGCAGCTTAGTGGCGAGGCGCGGGGAGCTGTTTTTT.

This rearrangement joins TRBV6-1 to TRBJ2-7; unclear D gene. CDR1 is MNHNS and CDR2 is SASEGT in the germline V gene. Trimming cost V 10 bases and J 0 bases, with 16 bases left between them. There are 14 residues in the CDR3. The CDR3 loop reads CAILQRISSYEQYV. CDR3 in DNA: TGTGCCATCCTCCAAAGGATCAGCTCCTACGAGCAGTACGTC.

The CDR3: CASSASDGPAGEQFF. The CDR3 DNA follows: TGTGCCAGCAGCGCCTCGGATGGGCCAGCGGGAGAGCAGTTCTTC. The chain links TRBV9 to TRBJ2-1, with TRBD2 identical over 7 bases. After removal of 3 bases from V and 10 bases from J, the junction contained 13 bases not matched to a gene. Looked up from germline, CDR1 is SGDLS and CDR2 is YYNGEE. The CDR3 has 15 amino acids.

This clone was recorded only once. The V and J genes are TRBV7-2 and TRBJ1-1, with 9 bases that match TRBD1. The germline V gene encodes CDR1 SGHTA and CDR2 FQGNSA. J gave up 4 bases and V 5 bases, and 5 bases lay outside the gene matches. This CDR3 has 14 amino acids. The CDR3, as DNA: TGTGCCAGCAGCACCGACAGGGGGAGCACTGAAGCTTTCTTT. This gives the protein CASSTDRGSTEAFF.

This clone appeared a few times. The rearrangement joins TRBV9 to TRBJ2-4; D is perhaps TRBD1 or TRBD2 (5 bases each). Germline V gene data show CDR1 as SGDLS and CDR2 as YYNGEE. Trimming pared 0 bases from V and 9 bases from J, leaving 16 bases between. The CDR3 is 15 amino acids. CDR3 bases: TGTGCCAGCAGCGTAGGATTCAGGGACGGAATCATTCAGTACTTC. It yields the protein CASSVGFRDGIIQYF.

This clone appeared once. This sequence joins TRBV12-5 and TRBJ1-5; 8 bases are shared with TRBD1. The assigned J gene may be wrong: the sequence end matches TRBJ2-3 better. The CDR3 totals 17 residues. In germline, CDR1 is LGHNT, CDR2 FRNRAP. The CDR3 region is CASGLVRTGHSNQPQYF. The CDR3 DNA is TGTGCTAGTGGTTTGGTCAGGACAGGGCATAGCAATCAGCCCCAGTATTTT.

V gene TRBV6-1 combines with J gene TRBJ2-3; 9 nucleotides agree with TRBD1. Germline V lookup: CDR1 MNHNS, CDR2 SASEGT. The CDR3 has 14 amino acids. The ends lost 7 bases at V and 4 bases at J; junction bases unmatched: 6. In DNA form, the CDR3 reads TGTGCCAGCACCGGGACAGGGCAGGCAGATACGCAGTATTTT. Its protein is CASTGTGQADTQYF.

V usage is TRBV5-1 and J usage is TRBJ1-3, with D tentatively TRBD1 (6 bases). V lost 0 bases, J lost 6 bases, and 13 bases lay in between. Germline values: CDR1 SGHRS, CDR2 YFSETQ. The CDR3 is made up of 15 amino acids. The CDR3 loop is CASSLAGQSANTIYF. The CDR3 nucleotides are TGCGCCAGCAGCTTGGCTGGACAGAGTGCAAACACCATATATTTT.

The CDR3 protein is CASSQGRDRGVRETQYF. The CDR3 DNA sequence: TGTGCCAGCAGCCAGGGCCGGGACAGGGGAGTGAGGGAGACCCAGTACTTC. The chain combines TRBV5-8 with TRBJ2-5; 10 nucleotides match TRBD1. V was clipped by 4 bases and J by 5 bases; unmatched bases: 14. This CDR3 is 17 amino acids long. Germline V gene sequence: CDR1 SGHTS, CDR2 YDEGEE.

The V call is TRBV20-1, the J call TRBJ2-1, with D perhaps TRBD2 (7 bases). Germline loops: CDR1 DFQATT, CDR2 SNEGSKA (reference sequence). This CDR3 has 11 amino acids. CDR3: CSRAGAHEQFF. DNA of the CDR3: TGCAGCCGGGCGGGGGCGCATGAGCAGTTCTTC.

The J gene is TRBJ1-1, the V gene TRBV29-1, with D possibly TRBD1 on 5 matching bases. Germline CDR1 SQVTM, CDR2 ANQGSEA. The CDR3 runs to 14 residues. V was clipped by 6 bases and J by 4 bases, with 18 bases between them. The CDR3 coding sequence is TGCAGCGTCCACCAGACTGGGAGGGGCACTGAAGCTTTCTTT. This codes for CSVHQTGRGTEAFF.

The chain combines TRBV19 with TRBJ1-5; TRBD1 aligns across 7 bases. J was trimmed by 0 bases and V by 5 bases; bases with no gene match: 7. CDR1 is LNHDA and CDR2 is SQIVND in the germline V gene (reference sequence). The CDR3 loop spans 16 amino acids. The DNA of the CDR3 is TGTGCCAGTAGTGGATCGGGACAGTCTAGCAATCAGCCCCAGCATTTT. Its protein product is CASSGSGQSSNQPQHF.

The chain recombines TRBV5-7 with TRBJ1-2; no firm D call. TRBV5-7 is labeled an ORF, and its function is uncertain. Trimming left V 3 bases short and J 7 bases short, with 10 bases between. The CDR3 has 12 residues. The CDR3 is CASSWAPLGYTF. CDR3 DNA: TGTGCCAGCAGCTGGGCACCCCTTGGCTACACCTTC.

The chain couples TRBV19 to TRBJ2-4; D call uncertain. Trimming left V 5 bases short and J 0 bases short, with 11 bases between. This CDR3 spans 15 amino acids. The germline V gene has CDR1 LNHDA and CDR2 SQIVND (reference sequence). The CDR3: CASSPDRLAKNIQYF. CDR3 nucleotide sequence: TGTGCCAGTAGTCCGGACCGTCTAGCCAAAAACATTCAGTACTTC.

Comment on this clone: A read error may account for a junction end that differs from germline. The CDR3 spells CASSLGWNGYTF. The CDR3 nucleotides are TGTGCCAGCAGCCTTGGTTGGAATGGCTATACCTTC. The chain uses TRBV7-2 and TRBJ1-2; unclear D gene. The CDR3 has 12 amino acids. Germline V gene sequence: CDR1 SGHTA, CDR2 FQGNSA.

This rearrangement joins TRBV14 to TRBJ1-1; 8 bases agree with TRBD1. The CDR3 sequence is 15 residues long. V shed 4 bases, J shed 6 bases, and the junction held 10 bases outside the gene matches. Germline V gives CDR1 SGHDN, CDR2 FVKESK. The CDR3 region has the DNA TGTGCCAGCAGCCGAACCCAGGGGGCCAGCGCTGAAGCTTTCTTT. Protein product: CASSRTQGASAEAFF.

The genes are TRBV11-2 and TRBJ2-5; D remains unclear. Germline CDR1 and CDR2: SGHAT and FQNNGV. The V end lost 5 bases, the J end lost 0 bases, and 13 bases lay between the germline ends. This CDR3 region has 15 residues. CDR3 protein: CASSQYSADQETQYF. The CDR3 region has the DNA TGTGCCAGCAGCCAATACTCGGCGGACCAAGAGACCCAGTACTTC. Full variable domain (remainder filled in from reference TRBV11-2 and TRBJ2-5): EAGVAQSPRYKIIEKRQSVAFWCNPISGHATLYWYQQILGQGPKLLIQFQNNGVVDDSQLPKDRFSAERLKGVDSTLKIQPAKLEDSAVYLCASSQYSADQETQYFGPGTRLLVL.

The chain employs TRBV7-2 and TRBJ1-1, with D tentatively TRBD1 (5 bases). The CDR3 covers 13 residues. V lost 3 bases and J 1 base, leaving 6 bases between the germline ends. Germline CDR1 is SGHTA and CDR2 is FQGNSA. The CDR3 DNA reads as TGTGCCAGCAGCTTCGGGGGGAACACTGAAGCTTTCTTT. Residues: CASSFGGNTEAFF.

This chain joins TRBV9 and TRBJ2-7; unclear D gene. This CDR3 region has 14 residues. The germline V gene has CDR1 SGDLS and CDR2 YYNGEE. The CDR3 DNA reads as TGTGCCAACAGCCTTCGGATGGGGAACTACGAGCAGTACGTC. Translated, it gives CANSLRMGNYEQYV.

The CDR3 sequence: CASSPLLGGAGETQYF. The CDR3 DNA follows: TGTGCCAGCTCACCCCTTCTGGGGGGAGCTGGAGAGACCCAGTACTTC. This chain links TRBV18 with TRBJ2-5; possibly TRBD2 for D (6 bases). This CDR3 has 16 amino acids. V lost 3 bases and J lost 4, with 18 bases in between. The V gene's germline CDR1 is KGHSH and CDR2 LQKENI.

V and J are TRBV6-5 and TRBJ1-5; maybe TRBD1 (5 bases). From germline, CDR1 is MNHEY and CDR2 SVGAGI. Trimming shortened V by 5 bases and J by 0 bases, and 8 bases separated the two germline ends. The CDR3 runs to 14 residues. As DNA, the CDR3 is TGTGCCAGCAGTCCCAGGGTTAGCAATCAGCCCCAGCATTTT. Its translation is CASSPRVSNQPQHF.

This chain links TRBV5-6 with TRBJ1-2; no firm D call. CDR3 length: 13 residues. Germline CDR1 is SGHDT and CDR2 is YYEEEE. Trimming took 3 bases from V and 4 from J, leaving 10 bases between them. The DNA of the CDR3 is TGTGCCAGCAGCTCGACACCGACCTATGGCTACACCTTC. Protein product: CASSSTPTYGYTF.

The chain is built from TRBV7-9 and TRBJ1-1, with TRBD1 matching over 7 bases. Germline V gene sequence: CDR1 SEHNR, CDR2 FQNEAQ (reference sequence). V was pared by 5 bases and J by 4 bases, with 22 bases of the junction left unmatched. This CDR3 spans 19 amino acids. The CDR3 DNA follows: TGTGCCAGCAGCACCCTCGCAGGGGGAAAGGGTGGGGAGAGCACTGAAGCTTTCTTT. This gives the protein CASSTLAGGKGGESTEAFF.

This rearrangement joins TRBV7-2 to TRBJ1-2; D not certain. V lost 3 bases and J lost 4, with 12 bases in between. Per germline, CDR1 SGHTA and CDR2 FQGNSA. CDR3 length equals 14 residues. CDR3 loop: CASSFESSGYGYTF. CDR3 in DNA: TGTGCCAGCAGCTTTGAGTCGAGTGGCTATGGCTACACCTTC.

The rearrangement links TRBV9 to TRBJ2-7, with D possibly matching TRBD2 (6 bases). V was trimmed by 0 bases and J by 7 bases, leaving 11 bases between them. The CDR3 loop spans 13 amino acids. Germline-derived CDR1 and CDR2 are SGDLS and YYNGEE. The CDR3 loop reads CASSVDGSSEQYF. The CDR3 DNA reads TGTGCCAGCAGCGTAGACGGGAGCTCGGAGCAGTACTTC.

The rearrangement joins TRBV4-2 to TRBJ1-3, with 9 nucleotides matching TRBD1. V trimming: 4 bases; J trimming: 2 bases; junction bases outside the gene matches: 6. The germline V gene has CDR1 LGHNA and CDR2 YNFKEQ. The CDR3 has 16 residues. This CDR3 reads CASSPITGGTGNTIYF. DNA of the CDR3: TGTGCCAGCAGCCCTATTACAGGGGGCACTGGAAACACCATATATTTT.

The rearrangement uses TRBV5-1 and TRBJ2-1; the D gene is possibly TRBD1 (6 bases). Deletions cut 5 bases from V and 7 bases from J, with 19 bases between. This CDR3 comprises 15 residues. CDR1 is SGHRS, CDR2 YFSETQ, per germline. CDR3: CASSARQGTGNEQFF. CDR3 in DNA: TGCGCCAGCAGTGCGCGTCAGGGGACGGGGAATGAGCAGTTCTTC.

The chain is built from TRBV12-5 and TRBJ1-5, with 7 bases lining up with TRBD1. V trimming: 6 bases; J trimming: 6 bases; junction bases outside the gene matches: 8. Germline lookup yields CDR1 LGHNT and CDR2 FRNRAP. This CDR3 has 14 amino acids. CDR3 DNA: TGTGCTAGTGGACCGGAACAGGGGACTCAGCCCCAGCATTTT. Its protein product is CASGPEQGTQPQHF. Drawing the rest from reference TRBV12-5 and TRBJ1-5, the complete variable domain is DARVTQTPRHKVTEMGQEVTMRCQPILGHNTVFWYRQTMMQGLELLAYFRNRAPLDDSGMPKDRFSAEMPDATLATLKIQPSEPRDSAVYFCASGPEQGTQPQHFGDGTRLSIL.

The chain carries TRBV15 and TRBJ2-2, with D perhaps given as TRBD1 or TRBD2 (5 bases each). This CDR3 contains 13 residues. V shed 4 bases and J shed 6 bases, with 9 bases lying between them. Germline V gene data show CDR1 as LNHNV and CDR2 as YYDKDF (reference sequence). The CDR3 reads CATSTGTAGELFF. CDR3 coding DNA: TGTGCCACCAGCACTGGGACCGCCGGGGAGCTGTTTTTT. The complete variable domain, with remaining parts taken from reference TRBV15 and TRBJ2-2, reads DAMVIQNPRYQVTQFGKPVTLSCSQTLNHNVMYWYQQKSSQAPKLLFHYYDKDFNNEADTPDNFQSRRPNTSFCFLDIRSPGLGDTAMYLCATSTGTAGELFFGEGSRLTVL.